This is a list of T cell receptor beta chains from one sample in a study of T cell changes during pregnancy in multiple sclerosis. TCRdb keeps only in-frame clones here, not all; method: immunoSEQ multiplex PCR. The sample consists of more than 70,000 clones, around 93% of them appearing once. Sequenced material: peripheral blood, taken in the second trimester of pregnancy. All receptors derive from a female donor with multiple sclerosis, enrolled in a pregnancy study. The CDR3 runs from the conserved cysteine through the conserved F or W. The D gene is left open where the match is weak. Clone size is shown for a subset of rows, as once, few, many or a class of expanded clone.

cdr3_aa cdr3_nt j_call clone_size d_call v_call
CASSLGGDEKLFF TGCGCCAGCAGCTTGGGCGGGGATGAAAAACTGTTTTTT TRBJ1-4 - - TRBV5-1
CASSQSGTGRETQYF TGTGCCAGCAGCCAGTCCGGGACAGGGCGAGAGACCCAGTACTTC TRBJ2-5 once TRBD1 TRBV11-3
CAISGVGSPGNTIYF TGTGCCATCAGTGGGGTGGGGAGCCCCGGAAACACCATATATTTT TRBJ1-3 - - TRBV10-3
CASFELGRSSYNEQFF TGTGCCAGTTTCGAATTAGGGAGGAGCTCCTACAATGAGCAGTTCTTC TRBJ2-1 once - TRBV18
CATSPQGLVTEAFF TGTGCCACCTCCCCGCAGGGGCTGGTGACTGAAGCTTTCTTT TRBJ1-1 - - TRBV28
CASRKGADTQYF TGCGCCAGCAGGAAAGGAGCAGATACGCAGTATTTT TRBJ2-3 - - TRBV5-1
CAISADRFFDTQYF TGTGCCATCAGTGCAGACAGGTTCTTCGATACGCAGTATTTT TRBJ2-3 once - TRBV10-3
CASSLGVGWGEDTQYF TGTGCCAGCAGCTTGGGCGTGGGGTGGGGGGAAGATACGCAGTATTTT TRBJ2-3 - - TRBV5-6
CASSSRDRARHGYTF TGTGCCAGCAGCTCACGGGACAGGGCCCGCCATGGCTACACCTTC TRBJ1-2 - TRBD1 TRBV7-9
CASSLVPGQGTGEQYF TGCGCCAGCAGCTTGGTACCGGGACAGGGGACGGGGGAGCAGTACTTC TRBJ2-7 - TRBD1 TRBV5-1
CASSLQGTYNEQFF TGTGCCAGCAGTTTACAGGGAACCTACAATGAGCAGTTCTTC TRBJ2-1 once - TRBV28
CASSETSGGYNEQFF TGTGCCAGCAGCGAGACTAGCGGGGGATACAATGAGCAGTTCTTC TRBJ2-1 - TRBD2 TRBV9
CASSTGRQGTLITGELFF TGTGCCAGTAGTACCGGACGACAGGGGACACTAATCACCGGGGAGCTGTTTTTT TRBJ2-2 - TRBD1 TRBV19
CASSPGDNLRFNYGYTF TGTGCCAGCTCCCCCGGGGACAACCTTAGATTTAACTATGGCTACACCTTC TRBJ1-2 once - TRBV18
CASSFWGTSSTDTQYF TGTGCCAGCAGCTTCTGGGGGACTTCTAGCACAGATACGCAGTATTTT TRBJ2-3 - - TRBV7-9
CASSLDWQGGSPLHF TGTGCCAGCAGCTTAGATTGGCAGGGAGGGTCACCCCTCCACTTT TRBJ1-6 - - TRBV11-2
CASSYVATGELFF TGTGCCAGCAGTTACGTAGCGACCGGGGAGCTGTTTTTT TRBJ2-2 - - TRBV6-5
CASRGQALGYEQYF TGTGCCAGCAGGGGGCAGGCCTTAGGTTACGAGCAGTACTTC TRBJ2-7 - - TRBV2
CASSFMGAPTGELFF TGTGCCAGCAGTTTTATGGGGGCCCCCACCGGGGAGCTGTTTTTT TRBJ2-2 - - TRBV27
CAGQTGGEDTQYF TGTGCCGGCCAAACCGGGGGGGAAGATACGCAGTATTTT TRBJ2-3 - TRBD2 TRBV7-9
CASSHHGGTANTEAFF TGCGCCAGCAGCCACCACGGCGGGACGGCGAACACTGAAGCTTTCTTT TRBJ1-1 - - TRBV4-1
CASSSESGGIEKLFF TGTGCCAGCAGCTCCGAATCAGGGGGCATTGAAAAACTGTTTTTT TRBJ1-4 - TRBD1 TRBV5-5
CASGWGLAGGSSYNEQFF TGTGCTAGTGGTTGGGGACTAGCGGGGGGCAGCTCCTACAATGAGCAGTTCTTC TRBJ2-1 - TRBD2 TRBV12-5
CASDRGGSTDTQYF TGTGCCAGCGACAGGGGTGGTAGCACAGATACGCAGTATTTT TRBJ2-3 - TRBD1 TRBV6-1
CASSEHIRVEQYF TGTGCCAGCAGTGAACACATCAGGGTCGAGCAGTACTTC TRBJ2-7 - - TRBV6-1
CASRSTSGGYNEQFF TGTGCCAGCAGATCTACTAGCGGGGGATACAATGAGCAGTTCTTC TRBJ2-1 - TRBD2 TRBV27
CASSVGLAGGPISSYNEQFF TGTGCCAGCAGCGTAGGACTAGCGGGGGGGCCCATATCTTCCTACAATGAGCAGTTCTTC TRBJ2-1 - TRBD2 TRBV9